This is a list of T cell receptor beta chains from one sample in a study of circulating and synovial CD4+ cells in juvenile arthritis. Generated by immunoSEQ multiplex PCR, the TCRdb table keeps only in-frame clones and is missing some. The table lists 30,000 to 40,000 clones, more than 90% of them singletons. The sample taken for sequencing was CD4+ T cells from blood. The origin of the receptors is a human donor with juvenile idiopathic arthritis. CDR3s leave out the opening cysteine and the closing phenylalanine or tryptophan.

TRBV7-2	TRBJ2-3	ASSLDLRGGSQDTQY
TRBV27	TRBJ2-1	ASSFSGREQF
TRBV9	TRBJ1-6	ASSTGGGVKNSPLH
TRBV5-6	TRBJ1-2	ASSLEQGRAFYGYT
TRBV7-9	TRBJ2-6	ASSEVGSGANVLT
TRBV6-6	TRBJ1-5	ASSYSRGLVEPQH
TRBV20-1	TRBJ2-3	SAWEDTQY
TRBV5-4	TRBJ1-1	ASSLVPGIGNTEAF
TRBV10-1	TRBJ2-1	ASRAGTGSHEQF
TRBV27	TRBJ2-7	ASSLQDRGYEQY
TRBV5-6	TRBJ2-7	ASTSGAGGPGNEQY
TRBV28	TRBJ2-7	ASSYNRDTYEQY
TRBV10-3	TRBJ1-1	AISVQGTEAF
TRBV5-6	TRBJ2-3	ASSLVTGSTDTQY
TRBV19	TRBJ1-5	ASSIQAYSNQPQH
TRBV5-4	TRBJ2-7	ASSLGRSGYEQY
TRBV6-5	TRBJ1-1	ASSHGQGLNTEAF
TRBV7-8	TRBJ2-2	ASSLGGNTGELF
TRBV7-9	TRBJ2-4	ASSLGLAGLNIQY
TRBV6-6	TRBJ1-1	ASSYSGRGNTEAF
TRBV2	TRBJ2-1	ASSAISGNEQF
TRBV11-3	TRBJ2-5	ASSRGGRETQY
TRBV7-3	TRBJ1-1	ASSLRGSDTEAF
TRBV7-9	TRBJ1-3	ASSPTGFGNTIY
TRBV12-5	TRBJ2-7	ATGGSEQY
TRBV30	TRBJ1-3	AWSGDRIIGNTIY
TRBV28	TRBJ2-2	ASSVRQGTNTGELF
TRBV5-1	TRBJ2-3	ASSLTLAHTQY
TRBV2	TRBJ2-3	ASRGQSDTQY
TRBV4-3	TRBJ2-7	ASSQGQGYYEQY
TRBV5-6	TRBJ1-2	ASSLDSNYGYT
TRBV5-4	TRBJ2-7	ASSLERTEPYEQY
TRBV18	TRBJ2-1	ASSPPTQGYNEQF
TRBV5-8	TRBJ2-3	ASSRGTSGSTDTQY
TRBV10-1	TRBJ2-3	ASSDYPTSSSTDTQY
TRBV6-1	TRBJ2-7	ASSVRENYEQY
TRBV2	TRBJ1-5	ASSTRVGGPYPQH
TRBV11-2	TRBJ1-1	ASSAVKSRLGSTEAF
TRBV6-4	TRBJ1-2	ASSQDRAQRGYT
TRBV11-3	TRBJ1-2	ASSSPTGGYGYT
TRBV28	TRBJ2-7	AIDRTGSYEQY
TRBV19	TRBJ1-5	ASRPGLEGQPQH
TRBV28	TRBJ2-7	ASSFSSLEQY
TRBV2	TRBJ2-7	ASSGDRDEQY
TRBV29-1	TRBJ1-1	SVDRGEKWNTEAF
TRBV5-5	TRBJ1-5	ASREAGGNQPQH
TRBV6-5	TRBJ1-5	ASSDRGNQPQH
TRBV9	TRBJ2-4	ASTPRTGQKNIQY
TRBV5-1	TRBJ2-3	ASSVGQGSDTQY
TRBV27	TRBJ2-3	ASSLSGATDTQY